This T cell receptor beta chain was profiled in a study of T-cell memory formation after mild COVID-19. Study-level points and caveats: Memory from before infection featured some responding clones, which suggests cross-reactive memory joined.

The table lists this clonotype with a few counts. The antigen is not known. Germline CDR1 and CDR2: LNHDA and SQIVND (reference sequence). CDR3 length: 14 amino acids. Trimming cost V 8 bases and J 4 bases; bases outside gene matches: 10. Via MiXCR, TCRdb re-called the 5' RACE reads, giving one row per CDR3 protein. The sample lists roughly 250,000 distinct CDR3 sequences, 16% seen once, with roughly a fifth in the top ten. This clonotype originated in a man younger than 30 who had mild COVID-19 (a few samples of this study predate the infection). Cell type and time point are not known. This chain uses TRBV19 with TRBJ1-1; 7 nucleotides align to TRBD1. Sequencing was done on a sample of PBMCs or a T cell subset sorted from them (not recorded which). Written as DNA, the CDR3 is TGTGCCAGTTGGGGACAGCCGCGGAGCACTGAAGCTTTCTTT. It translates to CASWGQPRSTEAFF.